Sequencing of this T cell receptor beta chain was carried out in a study of OX40 agonist ivuxolimab in advanced cancers. With respect to the entire study: Ivuxolimab, which targeted the costimulatory receptor OX40 (CD134), was an agonistic, fully human IgG2 monoclonal antibody. Among the 50 to 55 dose-escalation patients, around 20 had hepatocellular carcinoma, 15 or so melanoma, 9 renal cell carcinoma and 9 head and neck cancer. Patients were allowed to have had prior anti-PD-1, anti-PD-L1 or anti-CTLA-4 therapy, and 30% to 50% of the dose-escalation patients had previously received checkpoint inhibitors. Intravenous ivuxolimab was administered to patients every 2 weeks at six dose levels: 0.01, 0.1, 0.3, 1.5, 3 and 10 mg/kg. Peripheral TCRbeta sequencing aimed to test whether ivuxolimab altered TCR sequence diversity and caused clonal T-cell expansion. In the dose-escalation cohort, around four fifths of patients were male, and the mean age was roughly 60 years with a range of roughly 20 to 79. Three dose-escalation patients achieved partial responses, one with hepatocellular carcinoma and two with cutaneous melanoma. The paper describes the monotherapy dose-escalation part (N ≈ 51 patients) of the phase I trial of ivuxolimab.

Patients with autoimmune disease history or receiving systemic immunosuppression were excluded from the trial. Peripheral blood for TCR sequencing was collected from all dose cohorts at baseline, on cycle 4 day 1, and on cycle 7 day 1. Samples were obtained from an open-label, multicenter, first-in-human phase I dose-escalation trial of ivuxolimab. Adults with locally advanced or metastatic melanoma, renal cell carcinoma, hepatocellular carcinoma or head and neck squamous cell carcinoma were enrolled in the trial. Before TCR sequencing, CD4+ T cells and CD8+ T cells were sorted from peripheral blood as separate populations. For this clone: Its antigen target is currently unknown. Nothing much larger sits one base from this clone, and base qualities are not available.

V is pruned by 7 bases and J by 3 bases, leaving 6 bases of the junction without a gene match. The CDR3 has 15 amino acids, counting the end cysteine and phenylalanine. The sequence is cut down to CDR3 DNA, 45 bases in frame from base 1. As encoded in the germline V gene (reference sequence), CDR1 is MNHNY while CDR2 is SVGAGI. To sequence the TCRbeta CDR3 region, genomic DNA was isolated from the sorted cells. The immunoSEQ Assay was used for sequencing of TCRbeta CDR3 regions. The clones in this table, taken by TCRdb from immuneACCESS, are in-frame only. Not every clone is retained; where verified, under half of the shortfall comes from an unresolved V gene, and the cause of the rest is unknown. The sample table contains 70,000 to 95,000 clones; only one count was recorded for roughly 94% of them. Jointly, the top ten make up roughly 0.5% of the sample. Overall study outcomes, separate from this receptor: Low levels of normalized T-cell clonal expansion were also seen in some nonresponding patients. The antigen specificity of the peripheral T cells that underwent clonal expansion was not determined. At doses of 0.1 to 3.0 mg/kg, clonal expansion of both CD4+ and CD8+ blood T cells was observed from baseline to week 6. In the 0.1-3.0 mg/kg groups, partial responders were among the patients with the lowest normalized peripheral clonal expansion, particularly in CD8+ T cells. After ivuxolimab, expanded clones were on average more numerous among CD8+ T cells than among CD4+ T cells.

This TCR was sampled from an adult with an advanced solid tumor such as melanoma, head and neck, liver or kidney cancer. The V and J genes are TRBV6-6 and TRBJ2-1; 10 bases in the junction line up with TRBD2. Sample: CD4+ or CD8+ T cells sorted from blood, taken in a trial of the OX40 agonist ivuxolimab. The CDR3 reads CASTSGGALYNEQFF. The sequenced DNA: TGTGCCAGCACTAGCGGGGGAGCTCTCTACAATGAGCAGTTCTTC.